Described below is a single TCR beta chain sequence and its context. As yet, its antigen is unknown. The data are from a study of siplizumab effects on memory and regulatory T cells. The CDR3 contains 17 residues. Germline V gives CDR1 SEHNR, CDR2 FQNEAQ (reference sequence). Trimming removed 1 base from V and 7 bases from J, with 19 bases in between. Whole-study findings and limits: The study found that mappable alloreactive CD4+ clones averaged about 70% Treg-derived with siplizumab and approximately 28% in controls.

TCRdb keeps only in-frame clones here, not all; method: immunoSEQ multiplex PCR. Of 98,000 or so clones in the sample, over 90% were seen once. Sequenced material: Tregs sorted from blood. The J gene is TRBJ1-4, the V gene TRBV7-9; D might be TRBD1 (5 bases). The origin of this receptor is a human donor in good health. Written as DNA, the CDR3 is TGTGCCAGCAGCTTAGTGACGGGGCCTGTTTTTCGTGAAAAACTGTTTTTT. It is translated as CASSLVTGPVFREKLFF.